Shown below are 12 T cell receptor beta chains from a single sample sequenced in a study of T cell responses to AZD1222 COVID-19 vaccine. Clones were read by immunoSEQ multiplex PCR, and TCRdb kept only the in-frame ones, dropping some. There are 120,000 to 150,000 clones in the sample; roughly nine tenths occur only once, and 1.4% lies in the top ten. Sequences were derived from peripheral blood, sampled on day 0 of AZD1222 vaccination. These receptors came from an adult in good health.

This chain connects TRBV6-5 to TRBJ2-5; D might be TRBD2 (5 bases). The V gene's germline CDR1 is MNHEY and CDR2 SVGAGI. Trimming removed 6 bases at V and 4 bases at J, with 15 bases between. This CDR3 is built from 14 residues. The CDR3 reads CASRRLLSAETQYF. CDR3 nucleotides: TGTGCCAGCAGAAGACTATTATCGGCAGAGACCCAGTACTTC.

In DNA form, the CDR3 reads TGTGCCAGCAGCCTAGGTTTAACAAATTCACCCCTCCACTTT. This gives the protein CASSLGLTNSPLHF. The chain joins TRBV11-2 to TRBJ1-6; D remains ambiguous. V was cut by 5 bases and J by 7 bases, with 12 bases left in between. This CDR3 spans 14 amino acids. Germline V gene lookup returns CDR1 SGHAT and CDR2 FQNNGV. The variable domain in full, completed from reference TRBV11-2 and TRBJ1-6, reads EAGVAQSPRYKIIEKRQSVAFWCNPISGHATLYWYQQILGQGPKLLIQFQNNGVVDDSQLPKDRFSAERLKGVDSTLKIQPAKLEDSAVYLCASSLGLTNSPLHFGNGTRLTVT.

This clone was counted once. This chain links TRBV14 with TRBJ1-6; the D gene is possibly TRBD1 (5 bases). The V gene lost 0 bases and the J gene lost 10 bases, with 13 bases spanning the gap. This CDR3 contains 15 residues. Germline V gene lookup returns CDR1 SGHDN and CDR2 FVKESK. In DNA form, the CDR3 reads TGTGCCAGCAGCCAAGAAGGAGGGGTGGGCTCACCCCTCCACTTT. Translating it yields CASSQEGGVGSPLHF.

This clone has just one count. The chain's CDR3 is CASSPTGSTDTQYF. CDR3 bases: TGTGCCAGTAGCCCGACAGGGTCCACAGATACGCAGTATTTT. The chain couples TRBV19 to TRBJ2-3; 7 positions match TRBD1. In germline, CDR1 is LNHDA, CDR2 SQIVND (reference sequence). The CDR3 length is 14 residues. The trim removed 6 bases at V and 2 bases at J, leaving 5 bases unmatched.

This chain uses TRBV5-1 with TRBJ1-2; D is unclear. Germline loops: CDR1 SGHRS, CDR2 YFSETQ. Trimming cost V 0 bases and J 4 bases, with 10 bases left between them. The CDR3 runs 14 residues. CDR3 loop: CASSLGELGYGYTF. In nucleotides, the CDR3 is TGCGCCAGCAGCTTGGGCGAGTTGGGCTATGGCTACACCTTC.

CDR3 sequence (DNA): TGTGCCAGCAGCCTTACCTTCCCCGGGACAGGGGTTGTCGGGAGCAATCAGCCCCAGCATTTT. Protein: CASSLTFPGTGVVGSNQPQHF. This chain links TRBV14 with TRBJ1-5, with TRBD1 matching 10 bases. Germline lookup yields CDR1 SGHDN and CDR2 FVKESK. The CDR3 length is 21 residues. Trimming at V came to 4 bases and at J to 1 base, leaving 19 bases not matched to a gene.

The V gene is TRBV3-1 (or the pseudogene TRBV3-2), the J gene TRBJ1-3; no clear D. The CDR3 spans 16 residues. Germline CDR1 and CDR2: LGHDT and YNNKEL (reference sequence). V was shortened by 4 bases and J by 3 bases, with 16 bases between the two germline ends. CDR3 sequence: CASSPGYGKDGNTIYF. In nucleotides, the CDR3 is TGTGCCAGCAGCCCTGGTTACGGGAAGGATGGAAACACCATATATTTT.

This clone has more than one count but fewer than ten. This chain uses TRBV4-3 with TRBJ2-7; 7 bases align to TRBD2. CDR1 LGHNA and CDR2 YSLEER come from the germline V gene. The CDR3 is 15 residues long. V lost 1 base to trimming and J lost 3 bases; unmatched junction nucleotides: 6. The CDR3 DNA is TGCGCCAGCAGCCAAGTTAGCAGGGAGGGCTACGAGCAGTACTTC. Amino acid sequence: CASSQVSREGYEQYF.

V gene TRBV5-1 combines with J gene TRBJ2-7, with D perhaps matching TRBD1 (7 bases). Trimming left V 0 bases short and J 4 bases short, with 11 bases between. In germline, CDR1 is SGHRS, CDR2 YFSETQ. This CDR3 has 14 residues. The CDR3 DNA follows: TGCGCCAGCAGCTTGGGGCAGGGGGGATACGAGCAGTACTTC. Residues: CASSLGQGGYEQYF.

This rearrangement joins TRBV9 to TRBJ1-2; unclear D gene. The length of the CDR3 is 15 residues. In germline, CDR1 is SGDLS, CDR2 YYNGEE. Deletions cut 0 bases from V and 4 bases from J, with 13 bases between. DNA of the CDR3: TGTGCCAGCAGCGTAGAACTGGAGTGGATCTATGGCTACACCTTC. Amino acids: CASSVELEWIYGYTF.

This rearrangement joins TRBV6-5 to TRBJ2-1, with 7 bases that match TRBD1. V shed 7 bases, J shed 7 bases, and the junction held 10 bases outside the gene matches. The CDR3 loop spans 14 amino acids. Germline CDR1 reads MNHEY; CDR2 reads SVGAGI. CDR3 residues: CASTNRGTGNEQFF. The CDR3 bases are TGTGCCAGCACCAACAGGGGTACCGGGAATGAGCAGTTCTTC.

The chain links TRBV7-9 to TRBJ2-7; D is unclear. The CDR3 loop spans 14 amino acids. Germline assignment: CDR1 SEHNR and CDR2 FQNEAQ (reference sequence). The germline V and J ends were trimmed by 4 bases and 0 bases, with 10 bases remaining between them. CDR3 protein: CASSSESFSYEQYF. For the CDR3, the DNA is TGTGCCAGCAGCTCAGAGAGTTTCTCCTACGAGCAGTACTTC.